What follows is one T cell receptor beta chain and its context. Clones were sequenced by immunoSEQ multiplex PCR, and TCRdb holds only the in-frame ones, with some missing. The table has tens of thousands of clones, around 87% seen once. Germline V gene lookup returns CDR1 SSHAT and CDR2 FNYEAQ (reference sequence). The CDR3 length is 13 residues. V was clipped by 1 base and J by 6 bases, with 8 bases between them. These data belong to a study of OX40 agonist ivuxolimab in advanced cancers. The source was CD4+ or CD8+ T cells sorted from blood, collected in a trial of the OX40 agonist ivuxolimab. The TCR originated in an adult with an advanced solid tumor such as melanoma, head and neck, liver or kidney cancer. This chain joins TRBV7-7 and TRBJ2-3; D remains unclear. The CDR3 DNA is TGTGCCAGCAGCTTAGGCAGCCAGGATACGCAGTATTTT. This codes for CASSLGSQDTQYF.